The 30 T cell receptor beta chains below come from one sample, sequenced in a study of spatial heterogeneity in lung cancer. General study points: Intratumoral expanded alpha and beta TCR counts were found to track tumor mutation counts.

What these receptors recognize is not known. TCRdb analysed the 5' RACE reads with MiXCR anew, one entry per CDR3 protein. The table includes 10,000 to 15,000 distinct CDR3 sequences, approximately 5% detected once. Described time point: sample taken at primary tumor resection. The material was lung tumor tissue, obtained at surgery. Receptors were obtained from a male donor with early-stage non-small cell lung cancer.

This clonotype was seen repeatedly, ten times or more. The chain combines TRBV6-5 with TRBJ2-7; D gene uncertain. Germline-derived CDR1 and CDR2 are MNHEY and SVGAGI. With 0 bases removed from V and 6 bases from J, the gap between germline ends came to 9 bases. The CDR3 is 13 amino acids. CDR3 in DNA: TGTGCCAGCAGTTACTCCGGTAATATCGAGCAGTACTTC. As protein: CASSYSGNIEQYF.

By sample fraction, this clonotype is medium-sized. The chain employs TRBV29-1 and TRBJ1-4, with D possibly matching TRBD1 (6 bases). The length of the CDR3 is 14 residues. Trimming pared 4 bases from V and 3 bases from J, leaving 12 bases between. The germline V gene has CDR1 SQVTM and CDR2 ANQGSEA. The CDR3 DNA follows: TGCAGCGTTGCAGGGGATTATGCTAATGAAAAACTGTTTTTT. Translated: CSVAGDYANEKLFF. Full variable domain (rest looked up from reference TRBV29-1 and TRBJ1-4): SAVISQKPSRDICQRGTSLTIQCQVDSQVTMMFWYRQQPGQSLTLIATANQGSEATYESGFVIDKFPISRPNLTFSTLTVSNMSPEDSSIYLCSVAGDYANEKLFFGSGTQLSVL.

This clonotype was recorded at least ten times. V usage is TRBV12-3 or TRBV12-4 and J usage is TRBJ2-2; D gene uncertain. The CDR3 is 15 residues long. Trimming removed 2 bases at V and 5 bases at J, with 12 bases between. The CDR3 loop reads CASSLSRTLTGELFF. Written as DNA, the CDR3 is TGTGCCAGCAGTTTAAGTAGGACCCTAACCGGGGAGCTGTTTTTT.

This clonotype was counted at least ten times. This chain connects TRBV6-2 or TRBV6-3 to TRBJ2-3; 15 bases match TRBD2. V shed 0 bases, J shed 1 base, and the junction held 8 bases outside the gene matches. Germline CDR1 is MNHEY and CDR2 is SVGEGT. The length of the CDR3 is 20 residues. Here the CDR3 DNA reads TGTGCCAGCAGTTACTCGAAGAGGACTAGCGGGGGGGCTGGCACAGATACGCAGTATTTT. Protein product: CASSYSKRTSGGAGTDTQYF.

This clonotype was counted many times. The rearrangement joins TRBV7-9 to TRBJ2-1, with 11 bases fitting TRBD2. V trimming: 3 bases; J trimming: 8 bases; junction bases outside the gene matches: 0. Germline V gene sequence: CDR1 SEHNR, CDR2 FQNEAQ (reference sequence). The CDR3 is made up of 13 amino acids. The CDR3 DNA is TGTGCCAGCAGCTTGGGACTAGCGGATGAGCAGTTCTTC. It yields the protein CASSLGLADEQFF.

This clonotype was seen repeatedly, ten times or more. The chain combines TRBV30 with TRBJ2-7; D unclear. Germline V gene sequence: CDR1 GTSNPN, CDR2 SVGIG (reference sequence). V lost 0 bases to trimming and J lost 7 bases, with 7 bases between them. The CDR3 runs to 11 residues. The CDR3 protein is CAWSVQREQYF. CDR3 DNA: TGTGCCTGGAGTGTACAGAGGGAGCAGTACTTC.

This clonotype was counted ten times or more. The chain has TRBV29-1 and TRBJ2-3; 8 bases align to TRBD1. The CDR3 spans 17 residues. V was pared by 1 base and J by 1 base, with 10 bases of the junction left unmatched. Germline-derived CDR1 and CDR2 are SQVTM and ANQGSEA. This CDR3 is CSVEGAARGLGTDTQYF. CDR3 sequence (DNA): TGCAGCGTTGAAGGGGCAGCCAGGGGGCTTGGCACAGATACGCAGTATTTT.

This clonotype was seen repeatedly, ten times or more. An end of the junction differs from the germline gene, which may be a read error. The chain couples TRBV29-1 to TRBJ2-6; D unclear. CDR3 size: 15 residues. Looked up from germline, CDR1 is SQVTM and CDR2 is ANQGSEA. The CDR3 region has the DNA TGCAGCGTTCAAGAACCCCTCTCTGGGGCCAACGTCCTGACTTTC. Its translation: CSVQEPLSGANVLTF.

The chain links TRBV4-3 to TRBJ2-3, with D perhaps matching TRBD1 or TRBD2 (6 bases each). The CDR3 is 16 amino acids. The ends were cut back, 0 bases at V and 6 bases at J, with 16 bases in the middle. The germline V gene has CDR1 LGHNA and CDR2 YSLEER. The DNA of the CDR3 is TGCGCCAGCAGCCAAGAGGGACTGGGGGGCGCTGATACGCAGTATTTT. It codes for CASSQEGLGGADTQYF.

This clonotype was picked up many times. The chain uses TRBV9 and TRBJ2-3, with 9 bases lining up with TRBD2. CDR1 is SGDLS, CDR2 YYNGEE, per germline. The junction had 12 bases not matched to a gene; V was cut back by 2 bases and J by 5 bases. CDR3 length: 17 residues. The chain's CDR3 is CASSVTAGTSPQDTQYF. CDR3 in DNA: TGTGCCAGCAGCGTGACTGCCGGGACTAGCCCCCAAGATACGCAGTATTTT.

This clonotype occurred many times. The rearrangement uses TRBV20-1 and TRBJ1-5, with 8 nucleotides matching TRBD1. The CDR3 extends over 14 amino acids. Germline trimming cut 6 bases from V and 7 bases from J; bases unmatched to any gene: 11. The germline V gene encodes CDR1 DFQATT and CDR2 SNEGSKA (reference sequence). The CDR3 region is CSAAGGQGGQPQHF. In nucleotides, the CDR3 is TGCAGTGCCGCGGGCGGACAGGGAGGGCAGCCCCAGCATTTT.

This clonotype has a count of ten or more. The chain links TRBV28 to TRBJ2-7, with 12 positions matching TRBD2. Germline V gene lookup returns CDR1 MDHEN and CDR2 SYDVKM. Germline trimming cut 6 bases from V and 4 bases from J; bases unmatched to any gene: 4. The CDR3 is 14 amino acids. DNA for the CDR3: TGTGCCAGCAGCCGGGGACTAGCGGGTTACGAGCAGTACGTC. Encoded protein: CASSRGLAGYEQYV.

This clonotype has at least ten counts. The chain has TRBV14 and TRBJ1-2, with no clear D. Germline-derived CDR1 and CDR2 are SGHDN and FVKESK. Trimming shortened V by 0 bases and J by 4 bases, and 12 bases separated the two germline ends. The CDR3 sequence is 15 residues long. The CDR3 loop is CASSQDLGQSYGYTF. The CDR3 coding sequence is TGTGCCAGCAGCCAAGATTTAGGGCAGAGCTATGGCTACACCTTC.

Ten or more counts support this clonotype. The chain couples TRBV4-3 to TRBJ2-1; a possible D gene is TRBD2 (6 bases). The CDR3 contains 15 residues. Trimming pared 3 bases from V and 6 bases from J, leaving 15 bases between. Per the germline V gene, CDR1 is LGHNA and CDR2 is YSLEER. DNA for the CDR3: TGCGCCAGCAGCCACGGGACTCGAAGTCTCAATGAGCAGTTCTTC. Its translation is CASSHGTRSLNEQFF.

This clonotype was seen many times. The rearrangement links TRBV7-2 to TRBJ2-2, with 9 bases fitting TRBD1. The CDR3 sequence is 16 residues long. Trimming removed 0 bases from V and 3 bases from J; junction bases left unmatched: 2. Germline loops: CDR1 SGHTA, CDR2 FQGNSA. In nucleotides, the CDR3 is TGTGCCAGCAGCTTAGCCAGGACAGGGGACACCGGGGAGCTGTTTTTT. Translated: CASSLARTGDTGELFF.

This clonotype was picked up many times. This chain joins TRBV4-3 and TRBJ2-7, with D perhaps TRBD2 (7 bases). V lost 4 bases and J 3 bases, leaving 19 bases between the germline ends. CDR1 is LGHNA, CDR2 YSLEER, per germline. The length of the CDR3 is 16 residues. CDR3 sequence reads: CASSLTKGGGHYEQYV. In DNA form, the CDR3 reads TGCGCCAGCAGCCTCACAAAGGGAGGGGGTCACTACGAGCAGTACGTC.

This clonotype was detected ten times or more. The rearrangement uses TRBV29-1 and TRBJ1-2, with 10 bases identical to TRBD1. There are 13 residues in the CDR3. Germline CDR1 and CDR2: SQVTM and ANQGSEA. With V trimmed by 7 bases and J by 7 bases, 9 bases remained unmatched. CDR3 region: CSDRGTGDPGYTF. The CDR3 bases are TGCAGCGACAGGGGGACAGGGGATCCTGGCTACACCTTC.

This clonotype was counted between two and nine times. The rearrangement uses TRBV7-9 and TRBJ1-5; D unresolved. This CDR3 has 16 residues. Germline-derived CDR1 and CDR2 are SEHNR and FQNEAQ (reference sequence). Between the trimmed V and J ends, which lost 5 bases and 0 bases, there was a span of 14 bases. The CDR3 protein is CASSPSTGFSNQPQHF. The CDR3 DNA reads TGTGCCAGCAGCCCATCGACGGGATTTAGCAATCAGCCCCAGCATTTT.

This clonotype was recorded many times. The V call is TRBV18, the J call TRBJ1-2; D is perhaps TRBD1 (5 bases). V lost 2 bases and J lost 4, with 11 bases in between. This CDR3 contains 14 residues. The germline V gene encodes CDR1 KGHSH and CDR2 LQKENI. The CDR3 bases are TGTGCCAGCTCACCAGCGAGTGGGGCCTATGGCTACACCTTC. Its protein is CASSPASGAYGYTF.

This clonotype was recorded many times. The genes are TRBV2 and TRBJ2-2; 7 bases are shared with TRBD2. V trimming: 6 bases; J trimming: 7 bases; junction bases outside the gene matches: 8. This CDR3 comprises 14 residues. The germline CDR1 and CDR2 sequences are SNHLY and FYNNEI. The CDR3 sequence: CASSASGGSGELFF. The CDR3 DNA sequence: TGTGCCAGCAGCGCCTCGGGCGGGAGCGGGGAGCTGTTTTTT.

This clonotype has ten or more counts. V gene TRBV29-1 combines with J gene TRBJ1-4, with TRBD1 matching 9 bases. The junction had 9 bases not matched to a gene; V was cut back by 5 bases and J by 5 bases. The germline gives CDR1 SQVTM, CDR2 ANQGSEA. CDR3 length equals 15 residues. As DNA, the CDR3 is TGCAGCGTTTCACAGGGGGCCGGGGGGAATGAAAAACTGTTTTTT. It codes for CSVSQGAGGNEKLFF.

This clonotype is medium-sized within its sample. This rearrangement joins TRBV12-3 or TRBV12-4 to TRBJ1-3; a possible D gene is TRBD1 (5 bases). The CDR3 spans 16 residues. V was trimmed by 4 bases and J by 4 bases, leaving 17 bases between them. CDR3 sequence: CASSSGREAAGNTIYF. DNA of the CDR3: TGTGCCAGCAGTTCGGGCAGGGAAGCGGCGGGAAACACCATATATTTT.

This clonotype was seen more than once but under ten times. The rearrangement links TRBV25-1 to TRBJ2-7; D is possibly TRBD2 (7 bases). V was pared by 4 bases and J by 7 bases, with 14 bases between. The CDR3 covers 13 residues. Per the germline V gene, CDR1 is MGHDK and CDR2 is SYGVNS. CDR3 in DNA: TGTGCCAGCAGTGCTACACAGGGAGGGGAGCAGTACTTC. Amino acids: CASSATQGGEQYF.

This clonotype appeared many times. The chain has TRBV6-2 or TRBV6-3 and TRBJ2-7; TRBD2 agrees at 10 bases. Germline CDR1 reads MNHEY; CDR2 reads SVGEGT. This CDR3 has 16 residues. Trimming took 5 bases from V and 2 from J; bases not matched to a gene: 9. The CDR3: CASSQPSGSSTYEQYV. The CDR3 DNA reads TGTGCCAGCAGTCAGCCTAGCGGGAGTTCGACCTACGAGCAGTACGTC.

This clonotype was detected many times. The chain is built from TRBV18 and TRBJ1-2; D perhaps matches TRBD1 (5 bases). The germline gives CDR1 KGHSH, CDR2 LQKENI. The CDR3 spans 13 residues. The V end was cut by 3 bases, the J end by 3 bases, with 8 bases between. CDR3 sequence: CASSPTEDYGYTF. The DNA of the CDR3 is TGTGCCAGCTCACCGACAGAAGACTATGGCTACACCTTC.

The sample holds many counts of this clonotype. V and J are TRBV27 and TRBJ2-1; D possibly corresponds to TRBD1 (6 bases). This CDR3 has 15 amino acids. Trimming took 2 bases from V and 0 from J, leaving 8 bases between them. CDR1 is MNHEY and CDR2 is SMNVEV in the germline V gene (reference sequence). CDR3 in amino acids: CASSLDRSSYNEQFF. In DNA form, the CDR3 reads TGTGCCAGCAGTTTAGACAGGAGCTCCTACAATGAGCAGTTCTTC.

This clonotype was found many times. The chain employs TRBV29-1 and TRBJ2-5; 7 bases map to TRBD1. CDR1 SQVTM and CDR2 ANQGSEA come from the germline V gene. Trimming at V came to 3 bases and at J to 7 bases, leaving 14 bases not matched to a gene. This CDR3 contains 15 residues. CDR3 loop: CSVDRTGTFIGTQYF. The CDR3 DNA reads TGCAGCGTTGATAGGACAGGAACCTTTATTGGGACCCAGTACTTC. The full variable domain, completed using reference TRBV29-1 and TRBJ2-5, is SAVISQKPSRDICQRGTSLTIQCQVDSQVTMMFWYRQQPGQSLTLIATANQGSEATYESGFVIDKFPISRPNLTFSTLTVSNMSPEDSSIYLCSVDRTGTFIGTQYFGPGTRLLVL.

By sample share, this clonotype is medium-sized (0.01 to 0.1%). The CDR3 loop reads CASSQRGNQGLAGDTGELFF. The CDR3 coding sequence is TGTGCCAGCAGCCAAAGGGGAAATCAAGGACTAGCGGGAGACACCGGGGAGCTGTTTTTT. This rearrangement joins TRBV4-2 to TRBJ2-2; 13 bases are a match to TRBD2. CDR3 size: 20 residues. With 2 bases clipped from V and 3 bases from J, the junction kept 12 bases outside the gene matches. From germline, CDR1 is LGHNA and CDR2 YNFKEQ.

Ten or more counts support this clonotype. The chain recombines TRBV9 with TRBJ2-3, with 11 bases identical to TRBD2. This CDR3 comprises 17 residues. Germline V gene lookup returns CDR1 SGDLS and CDR2 YYNGEE. V lost 0 bases and J lost 5; bases outside the gene matches: 8. CDR3 coding DNA: TGTGCCAGCAGCGTAGGCTTAGCGGGGGGGCAATTAGATACGCAGTATTTT. Protein: CASSVGLAGGQLDTQYF.

Ten or more counts support this clonotype. This chain links TRBV7-9 with TRBJ2-3, with 9 bases lining up with TRBD2. From germline, CDR1 is SEHNR and CDR2 FQNEAQ (reference sequence). The CDR3 spans 18 residues. The trim removed 1 base at V and 3 bases at J, leaving 11 bases unmatched. The chain's CDR3 is CASSLGAGGPALTDTQYF. In DNA, the CDR3 is TGTGCCAGCAGCTTAGGTGCGGGGGGGCCTGCGTTGACAGATACGCAGTATTTT. Filled out from reference TRBV7-9 and TRBJ2-3, the complete variable domain reads DTGVSQNPRHKITKRGQNVTFRCDPISEHNRLYWYRQTLGQGPEFLTYFQNEAQLEKSRLLSDRFSAERPKGSFSTLEIQRTEQGDSAMYLCASSLGAGGPALTDTQYFGPGTRLTVL.